Below are 18 T cell receptor beta chains sequenced from a single sample in a study of CD8+ T cells in alopecia areata listed by TCRdb under 2018. The library was produced with the immunoSEQ multiplex PCR assay. RNA was extracted from all samples and reverse transcribed into cDNA as template for TCR sequencing. The clones in this table, taken by TCRdb from immuneACCESS, are in-frame only. Not every clone is retained; where verified, under half of the shortfall comes from an unresolved V gene, and the cause of the rest is unknown. In all, the sample holds over 90,000 clones, and 85% to 90% of those were seen once. Approximately 12% of the sample is in the top ten clones. The label giving this sample's treatment or condition can be read as: oral pan-JAK inhibitor, 5-10 mg twice daily. The starting material was CD8+ T cells sorted from blood, obtained between weeks 30 and 35, from a patient treated with tofacitinib. These receptor sequences come from a human donor with alopecia areata.

The V gene is TRBV28, the J gene TRBJ2-1; 16 bases align to TRBD2. Losses at the gene ends were 5 bases for V and 3 bases for J; bases not matched to a gene: 7. Germline V gene sequence: CDR1 MDHEN, CDR2 SYDVKM. The CDR3 length is 18 residues. The CDR3 protein is CASSPGTSGRAGYNEQFF. Here the CDR3 DNA reads TGTGCCAGCAGTCCCGGGACTAGCGGGAGGGCCGGCTACAATGAGCAGTTCTTC.

The chain recombines TRBV6-5 with TRBJ1-5; 7 positions agree with TRBD1. This CDR3 region has 12 residues. V dropped 5 bases and J dropped 11; count of bases not matched to a gene: 6. Germline loops: CDR1 MNHEY, CDR2 SVGAGI. The CDR3 DNA reads TGTGCCAGCAGTCCCGACAGGGAGGCCCAGCATTTT. Residues: CASSPDREAQHF.

The chain uses TRBV14 and TRBJ2-3, with 7 nucleotides matching TRBD2. J gave up 2 bases and V 1 base, and 6 bases lay outside the gene matches. Germline values: CDR1 SGHDN, CDR2 FVKESK. The CDR3 loop spans 16 amino acids. The CDR3 DNA reads as TGTGCCAGCAGCCAAGGGACGGGGGGAATCACAGATACGCAGTATTTT. Encoded protein: CASSQGTGGITDTQYF.

V gene TRBV7-9 combines with J gene TRBJ1-2, with D possibly TRBD1 on 6 matching bases. The V and J ends lost 2 bases and 0 bases respectively, with 7 bases between them. The CDR3 sequence is 14 residues long. Germline CDR1 reads SEHNR; CDR2 reads FQNEAQ (reference sequence). In DNA, the CDR3 is TGTGCCAGCAGCTTACAGGGGTCTAACTATGGCTACACCTTC. Its protein product is CASSLQGSNYGYTF.

This chain links TRBV30 with TRBJ1-1; D call uncertain. Germline values: CDR1 GTSNPN, CDR2 SVGIG (reference sequence). The CDR3 runs to 15 residues. Trimming removed 0 bases from V and 3 bases from J, with 14 bases in between. CDR3 protein: CAWSVYGFLDTEAFF. The DNA for the CDR3 is TGTGCCTGGAGTGTCTATGGGTTCTTAGACACTGAAGCTTTCTTT.

The V and J genes are TRBV4-1 and TRBJ1-1; no clear D gene. The V end was cut by 1 base, the J end by 1 base, with 7 bases between. CDR1 is MGHRA, CDR2 YSYEKL, per germline. CDR3 length: 14 amino acids. This CDR3 is CASSQVSGNTEAFF. The DNA of the CDR3 is TGCGCCAGCAGCCAAGTCTCAGGGAACACTGAAGCTTTCTTT.

V is TRBV23-1 and J is TRBJ2-1, with D unclear. TRBV23-1 is classed as an ORF, of uncertain function. V was trimmed by 5 bases and J by 16 bases, leaving 18 bases between them. This CDR3 region has 12 residues. The CDR3 nucleotides are TGCGCCAGCAGTGTAGTTCCGGAGTGGACCTTCTTC. It translates to CASSVVPEWTFF.

This clone was observed a handful of times. The CDR3: CASSLHRFSYEQYF. CDR3 DNA: TGTGCCAGCAGTTTGCACAGGTTTAGCTACGAGCAGTACTTC. The chain couples TRBV28 to TRBJ2-7, with D possibly matching TRBD1 (5 bases). CDR1 and CDR2 (germline): MDHEN, SYDVKM. The V end was cut by 3 bases, the J end by 3 bases, with 12 bases between. CDR3 length: 14 residues.

The rearrangement joins TRBV7-9 to TRBJ2-5; D unclear. Trimming took 1 base from V and 0 from J, leaving 12 bases between them. There are 16 residues in the CDR3. Germline CDR1 is SEHNR and CDR2 is FQNEAQ (reference sequence). CDR3 residues: CASSLVITANQETQYF. CDR3 in DNA: TGTGCCAGCAGCTTAGTAATCACAGCAAACCAAGAGACCCAGTACTTC.

This chain joins TRBV29-1 and TRBJ2-7; TRBD1 agrees at 9 bases. CDR3 length: 14 residues. Germline CDR1 and CDR2: SQVTM and ANQGSEA. Unmatched junction bases numbered 4, after V lost 3 bases and J lost 1 base. CDR3 sequence reads: CSVEIQGASYEQYF. The DNA of the CDR3 is TGCAGCGTTGAGATACAGGGGGCTTCCTACGAGCAGTACTTC.

The chain uses TRBV6-5 and TRBJ2-3; 7 bases agree with TRBD1. The V and J ends lost 2 bases and 0 bases, in that order; junction bases with no gene match: 2. The CDR3 is made up of 15 amino acids. CDR1 is MNHEY, CDR2 SVGAGI, per germline. Here the CDR3 DNA reads TGTGCCAGCAGTTACGGACAGGCCAGCACAGATACGCAGTATTTT. Its protein product is CASSYGQASTDTQYF.

This clone appeared a single time. The chain combines TRBV7-9 with TRBJ1-2; D perhaps matches TRBD1 (6 bases). This CDR3 comprises 14 residues. The V gene's germline CDR1 is SEHNR and CDR2 FQNEAQ (reference sequence). Between the trimmed V and J ends, which lost 4 bases and 2 bases, there was a span of 11 bases. CDR3 in amino acids: CASSSGQSNYGYTF. CDR3 bases: TGTGCCAGCAGCTCAGGACAGAGCAACTATGGCTACACCTTC.

CDR3 amino acids: CASSLAENTEAFF. The DNA for the CDR3 is TGCGCCAGCAGCTTGGCTGAGAACACTGAAGCTTTCTTT. The chain links TRBV5-1 to TRBJ1-1; D uncertain. Deletions cut 0 bases from V and 1 base from J, with 4 bases between. Germline V lookup: CDR1 SGHRS, CDR2 YFSETQ. The CDR3 covers 13 residues.

As DNA, the CDR3 is TGCGCCAGCTCCGAGGCGGCATCCAGGACCTACGAGCAGTACTTC. It specifies CASSEAASRTYEQYF. The rearrangement joins TRBV5-1 to TRBJ2-7; D unclear. The CDR3 is 15 amino acids. The germline V and J ends were trimmed by 7 bases and 2 bases, with 19 bases remaining between them. Germline CDR1 is SGHRS and CDR2 is YFSETQ. Combining the CDR3 with reference TRBV5-1 and TRBJ2-7 gives the whole variable domain KAGVTQTPRYLIKTRGQQVTLSCSPISGHRSVSWYQQTPGQGLQFLFEYFSETQRNKGNFPGRFSGRQFSNSRSEMNVSTLELGDSALYLCASSEAASRTYEQYFGPGTRLTVT.

This chain links TRBV6-1 with TRBJ1-5, with D unresolved. The germline gives CDR1 MNHNS, CDR2 SASEGT. This CDR3 comprises 15 residues. Trimming took off 1 base at V and 0 bases at J, with 7 bases between the two ends. CDR3 region: CASSEVGSSNQPQHF. The CDR3 region has the DNA TGTGCCAGCAGTGAAGTGGGGAGTAGCAATCAGCCCCAGCATTTT.

J is TRBJ1-1 and V is TRBV28, with D uncertain. The V and J ends lost 0 bases and 1 base respectively, with 12 bases between them. CDR3 length: 16 residues. Germline CDR1 MDHEN, CDR2 SYDVKM. CDR3 amino acids: CASSLWTDTANTEAFF. Written as DNA, the CDR3 is TGTGCCAGCAGTTTATGGACCGACACAGCGAACACTGAAGCTTTCTTT.

The chain joins TRBV7-9 to TRBJ2-3; TRBD2 agrees at 11 bases. The V gene's germline CDR1 is SEHNR and CDR2 FQNEAQ (reference sequence). The trim removed 1 base at V and 2 bases at J, leaving 8 bases unmatched. CDR3 size: 18 residues. This CDR3 is CASSLGIALAGVTDTQYF. The CDR3 DNA sequence: TGTGCCAGCAGCTTAGGTATCGCACTAGCGGGAGTCACAGATACGCAGTATTTT. Supplemented by reference TRBV7-9 and TRBJ2-3, the full variable domain reads DTGVSQNPRHKITKRGQNVTFRCDPISEHNRLYWYRQTLGQGPEFLTYFQNEAQLEKSRLLSDRFSAERPKGSFSTLEIQRTEQGDSAMYLCASSLGIALAGVTDTQYFGPGTRLTVL.

This chain connects TRBV5-1 to TRBJ2-1, with a weak D call TRBD2 (6 bases). The V end lost 4 bases, the J end lost 5 bases, and 25 bases lay between the germline ends. Germline CDR1 is SGHRS and CDR2 is YFSETQ. This CDR3 contains 18 residues. CDR3 in amino acids: CASSRYPLSGEGDNEQFF. CDR3 coding DNA: TGCGCCAGCAGCCGTTACCCTCTGTCGGGGGAAGGGGACAATGAGCAGTTCTTC.